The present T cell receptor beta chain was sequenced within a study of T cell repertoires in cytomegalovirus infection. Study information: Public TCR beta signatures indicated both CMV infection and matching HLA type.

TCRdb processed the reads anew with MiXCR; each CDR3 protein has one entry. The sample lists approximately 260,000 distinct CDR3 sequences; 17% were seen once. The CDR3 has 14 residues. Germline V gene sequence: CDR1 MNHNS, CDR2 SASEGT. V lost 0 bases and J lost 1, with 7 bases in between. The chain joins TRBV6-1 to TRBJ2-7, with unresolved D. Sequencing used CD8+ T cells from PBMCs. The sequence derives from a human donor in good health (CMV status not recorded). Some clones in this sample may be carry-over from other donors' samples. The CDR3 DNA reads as TGTGCCAGCAGTGAAGCAGCAGCTTCCTACGAGCAGTACTTC. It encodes CASSEAAASYEQYF.